This T cell receptor (beta chain) was recorded in a study of T cells after somatic rescue of genetic block. Sequencing was performed with immunoSEQ multiplex PCR; in TCRdb, only in-frame clones are kept and a portion is missing. The sample includes about 12,000 clones, over 60% of them seen just once. Germline V gene lookup returns CDR1 MNHEY and CDR2 SMNVEV (reference sequence). CDR3 size: 14 residues. V lost 5 bases and J lost 8; bases outside the gene matches: 8. The sequencing input was peripheral blood mononuclear cells (PBMCs). The rearrangement uses TRBV27 and TRBJ1-5, with TRBD1 matching over 8 bases. The receptor was derived from a boy aged 5-17 years. The CDR3 here is CASSPRDRREPQHF. As DNA, the CDR3 is TGTGCCAGCAGTCCCCGGGACAGGAGGGAGCCCCAGCATTTT.